Presented here are 19 T cell receptor beta chains from one specimen sequenced in a study of cytomegalovirus exposure and HLA in healthy donors. Clones were sequenced by immunoSEQ multiplex PCR, and TCRdb holds only the in-frame ones, with some missing. The profile shows 100,000 to 150,000 clones, roughly 95% of them singletons. Material for sequencing was PBMCs. The receptors were gathered from a man younger than 30 in good health and CMV-seronegative.

This chain connects TRBV6-5 to TRBJ2-7; 9 bases match TRBD1. The trim removed 11 bases at V and 5 bases at J, leaving 7 bases unmatched. CDR3 length: 12 amino acids. Germline V gene lookup returns CDR1 MNHEY and CDR2 SVGAGI. CDR3 protein: CAGIRTGDEQYF. In DNA, the CDR3 is TGTGCCGGAATCCGGACAGGGGACGAGCAGTACTTC.

This clone appeared once. This chain connects TRBV7-2 to TRBJ1-5; weak D call: TRBD1 (6 bases). The CDR3 covers 14 residues. Germline V gene sequence: CDR1 SGHTA, CDR2 FQGNSA. Trimming stripped 2 bases from V and 3 bases from J, with 8 bases between. DNA for the CDR3: TGTGCCAGCAGCTTACGGGACACCAATCAGCCCCAGCATTTT. Residues: CASSLRDTNQPQHF.

The J gene is TRBJ2-7, the V gene TRBV6-5, with 8 bases lining up with TRBD1. Looked up from germline, CDR1 is MNHEY and CDR2 is SVGAGI. With V trimmed by 6 bases and J by 0 bases, 7 bases remained unmatched. CDR3 length equals 15 residues. CDR3 nucleotides: TGTGCCAGCAGCCCGTTGACAGGGGCCTCCTACGAGCAGTACTTC. Protein: CASSPLTGASYEQYF.

The V and J genes are TRBV11-2 and TRBJ2-7; TRBD1 matches at 10 bases. Germline V lookup: CDR1 SGHAT, CDR2 FQNNGV. There are 14 residues in the CDR3. The V and J ends lost 5 bases and 6 bases, in that order; junction bases with no gene match: 7. The DNA for the CDR3 is TGTGCCAGCAGCCAGACAGGGGGCATCGCCGAGCAGTACTTC. It specifies CASSQTGGIAEQYF.

In its sample, this clone was seen once. The rearrangement joins TRBV30 to TRBJ2-3; 9 nucleotides agree with TRBD2. CDR3 size: 16 residues. The germline CDR1 and CDR2 sequences are GTSNPN and SVGIG (reference sequence). J lost 2 bases, V lost 1 base, and 7 bases had no gene match. CDR3 in DNA: TGTGCCTGGAGTGAGAAGACTAGCGGTCCCACAGATACGCAGTATTTT. Translation gives CAWSEKTSGPTDTQYF. The entire variable domain, with the rest obtained from reference TRBV30 and TRBJ2-3, is as follows: SQTIHQWPATLVQPVGSPLSLECTVEGTSNPNLYWYRQAAGRGLQLLFYSVGIGQISSEVPQNLSASRPQDRQFILSSKKLLLSDSGFYLCAWSEKTSGPTDTQYFGPGTRLTVL.

This clone is a singleton in its sample. This chain joins TRBV9 and TRBJ2-5, with 9 nucleotides matching TRBD1. This CDR3 comprises 16 residues. Germline assignment: CDR1 SGDLS and CDR2 YYNGEE. J lost 2 bases, V lost 1 base, and 6 bases had no gene match. CDR3 sequence: CASSVTGGAGQETQYF. In DNA form, the CDR3 reads TGTGCCAGCAGCGTAACAGGGGGCGCGGGGCAAGAGACCCAGTACTTC.

The rearrangement joins TRBV2 to TRBJ2-1; D gene unclear. CDR3 size: 12 residues. The germline CDR1 and CDR2 sequences are SNHLY and FYNNEI. V shed 7 bases and J shed 9 bases, with 13 bases lying between them. CDR3 sequence: CASKLPGGEQFF. CDR3 bases: TGTGCCAGCAAGTTGCCCGGTGGTGAGCAGTTCTTC.

The chain links TRBV2 to TRBJ1-1; 8 bases fit TRBD1. V lost 6 bases, J lost 5 bases, and 5 bases stayed unmatched. The CDR3 has 13 amino acids. The germline gives CDR1 SNHLY, CDR2 FYNNEI. Here the CDR3 DNA reads TGTGCCAGCAGGCAGGACAGGGAGACTGAAGCTTTCTTT. This codes for CASRQDRETEAFF.

This clone occurred once. The rearrangement uses TRBV11-3 and TRBJ2-1; no firm D call. This CDR3 region has 14 residues. V was trimmed by 5 bases and J by 8 bases, leaving 16 bases between them. Germline values: CDR1 SGHNT, CDR2 YENEEA. The CDR3 DNA follows: TGTGCCAGCAGCATGCTCATAGCAACCGATGAGCAGTTCTTC. Its translation: CASSMLIATDEQFF.

The J gene is TRBJ1-4, the V gene TRBV11-2; a weak D match, TRBD1 (6 bases). The CDR3 length is 14 residues. CDR1 SGHAT and CDR2 FQNNGV come from the germline V gene. V was trimmed by 2 bases and J by 8 bases, leaving 12 bases between them. The CDR3 nucleotides are TGTGCCAGCAGCTTACTCGGGGGGCGGGAAAAACTGTTTTTT. This codes for CASSLLGGREKLFF.

This chain uses TRBV19 with TRBJ1-3; 7 positions agree with TRBD1. The CDR3 loop spans 15 amino acids. V dropped 7 bases and J dropped 3; count of bases not matched to a gene: 9. CDR1 and CDR2 (germline): LNHDA, SQIVND (reference sequence). The CDR3 loop is CASTPTGRNGNTIYF. The CDR3 coding sequence is TGTGCCAGTACCCCGACAGGGCGGAATGGAAACACCATATATTTT.

This rearrangement joins TRBV2 to TRBJ2-7; 9 nucleotides align to TRBD1. In germline, CDR1 is SNHLY, CDR2 FYNNEI. Trimming took 0 bases from V and 5 from J; bases not matched to a gene: 2. The CDR3 contains 14 residues. The CDR3 loop reads CASSEAGTGNEQYF. In nucleotides, the CDR3 is TGTGCCAGCAGTGAAGCAGGGACAGGGAACGAGCAGTACTTC.

The rearrangement joins TRBV5-1 to TRBJ2-7; D is unresolved. The germline V gene encodes CDR1 SGHRS and CDR2 YFSETQ. V was cut by 4 bases and J by 4 bases, with 18 bases left in between. This CDR3 contains 15 residues. CDR3 in DNA: TGCGCCAGCAGCCCCCCTCTCCGTGCAGGTTACGAGCAGTACTTC. Its protein product is CASSPPLRAGYEQYF.

The chain uses TRBV28 and TRBJ2-7, with 8 nucleotides matching TRBD1. The CDR3 has 14 amino acids. Trimming cost V 3 bases and J 2 bases; bases outside gene matches: 3. The germline gives CDR1 MDHEN, CDR2 SYDVKM. The CDR3 DNA is TGTGCCAGCAGTTTTCAGGGGGCCCCCTACGAGCAGTACTTC. This gives the protein CASSFQGAPYEQYF. The whole variable domain, filled in from reference TRBV28 and TRBJ2-7, reads DVKVTQSSRYLVKRTGEKVFLECVQDMDHENMFWYRQDPGLGLRLIYFSYDVKMKEKGDIPEGYSVSREKKERFSLILESASTNQTSMYLCASSFQGAPYEQYFGPGTRLTVT.

V is TRBV6-5 and J is TRBJ1-2; 12 nucleotides line up with TRBD1. Germline CDR1 and CDR2: MNHEY and SVGAGI. The CDR3 loop spans 14 amino acids. V gave up 6 bases and J gave up 4 bases; unmatched junction bases: 3. This chain's CDR3 is CASRPGQGAYGYTF. The CDR3 coding sequence is TGTGCCAGCAGGCCGGGACAGGGGGCCTATGGCTACACCTTC.

V and J are TRBV28 and TRBJ2-7, with 7 bases that match TRBD1. Germline CDR1 and CDR2: MDHEN and SYDVKM. The CDR3 runs to 13 residues. CDR3 DNA: TGTGCCAGCAGTTCGGGACAGTCTACCCCGACGTCTGTA. Translating it yields CASSSGQSTPTSV.

V gene TRBV4-2 combines with J gene TRBJ2-3; TRBD2 agrees at 9 bases. Germline CDR1 and CDR2: LGHNA and YNFKEQ. J was trimmed by 5 bases and V by 5 bases; bases with no gene match: 11. The CDR3 covers 16 residues. The CDR3 DNA reads TGTGCCAGCAGCTTGGTGGGCGGGAGGGCCAAAGATACGCAGTATTTT. Translated: CASSLVGGRAKDTQYF.

The V and J genes are TRBV9 and TRBJ2-2, with 10 bases lining up with TRBD2. Unmatched junction bases numbered 3, after V lost 0 bases and J lost 1 base. Germline CDR1 SGDLS, CDR2 YYNGEE. The CDR3 is 17 residues long. The CDR3 DNA sequence: TGTGCCAGCAGCGTAGGACTAGCGGGTCGGAACACCGGGGAGCTGTTTTTT. Translated: CASSVGLAGRNTGELFF. The full variable domain, in which reference TRBV9 and TRBJ2-2 provide the parts outside the CDR3, is DSGVTQTPKHLITATGQRVTLRCSPRSGDLSVYWYQQSLDQGLQFLIQYYNGEERAKGNILERFSAQQFPDLHSELNLSSLELGDSALYFCASSVGLAGRNTGELFFGEGSRLTVL.

V usage is TRBV4-1 and J usage is TRBJ1-5; 9 bases agree with TRBD1. Germline CDR1 MGHRA, CDR2 YSYEKL. The CDR3 is 16 residues long. The junction had 3 bases not matched to a gene; V was cut back by 2 bases and J by 1 base. CDR3 coding DNA: TGCGCCAGCAGCCAAACCGGACAGGGGAGCAATCAGCCCCAGCATTTT. Translated, it gives CASSQTGQGSNQPQHF.